The clone carrying this TCR beta chain occurred many times. This record belongs to a study of blood T cell repertoires in COVID-19. V was pared by 5 bases and J by 8 bases, with 7 bases of the junction left unmatched. The CDR3 has 14 residues. The germline CDR1 and CDR2 sequences are SGHTA and FQGTGA. Sequencing was performed with immunoSEQ multiplex PCR; in TCRdb, only in-frame clones are kept and a portion is missing. The sample lists 150,000 to 200,000 clones; 75% to 85% were seen once. This TCR was recovered from an elderly woman with COVID-19, enrolled during active disease. The rearrangement uses TRBV7-3 and TRBJ2-1; 9 bases line up with TRBD1. Sequencing input: peripheral blood. The CDR3 loop reads CASSRTGAQDEQFF. For the CDR3, the DNA is TGTGCCAGCAGCCGGACAGGGGCGCAGGATGAGCAGTTCTTC. Full variable domain (outside the CDR3, taken from reference TRBV7-3 and TRBJ2-1): GAGVSQTPSNKVTEKGKYVELRCDPISGHTALYWYRQSLGQGPEFLIYFQGTGAADDSGLPNDRFFAVRPEGSVSTLKIQRTERGDSAVYLCASSRTGAQDEQFFGPGTRLTVL.